A selection of T cell receptor beta chains follows, all from one sample in a study of blood T cell repertoires in COVID-19. Assay: immunoSEQ multiplex PCR; the TCRdb copy retains only in-frame clones and omits some. The data show approximately 120,000 clones, with around nine tenths seen just once and 15% to 20% held by the top ten. What was sequenced was peripheral blood. All receptors derive from a human donor with acute or convalescent COVID-19. The donor label of this sample is uncertain. Both conserved end residues are part of each CDR3. A D gene is named only where the DNA matches it firmly. Expanded clones get a size class; other rows say once, few or many, or leave the size out.

j_gene | v_gene | abundance | len | d_gene | CDR3nt | CDR3aa
TRBJ1-4 | TRBV4-2 | NA | 14 | NA | TGTGCCAGCAGCCAAGATCTAGGTGATGAAAAACTGTTTTTT | CASSQDLGDEKLFF
TRBJ1-2 | TRBV7-2 | NA | 14 | TRBD1 | TGTGCCAGCAGCTTTCCGGGACAGAGGTATGGCTACACCTTC | CASSFPGQRYGYTF
TRBJ2-1 | TRBV9 | NA | 18 | TRBD2 | TGTGCCAGCAGCGTAAGCAGCGGGGGCCCCATCTCCTACAATGAGCAGTTCTTC | CASSVSSGGPISYNEQFF
TRBJ1-2 | TRBV7-9 | NA | 17 | NA | TGTGCCAGCAGCTTAAAGGGGAGGAAAGGCGTGGATCAGGGCTACACCTTC | CASSLKGRKGVDQGYTF
TRBJ1-5 | TRBV5-5 | NA | 16 | NA | TGTGCCAGCAGCTTGGATGGGAGAGGGTTTGATCAGCCCCAGCATTTT | CASSLDGRGFDQPQHF
TRBJ2-5 | TRBV27 | NA | 16 | NA | TGTGCCAGCAGTCTCCTAGGGGCGGGACCCCAAGAGACCCAGTACTTC | CASSLLGAGPQETQYF
TRBJ1-2 | TRBV3-1/TRBV3-2 | NA | 13 | TRBD1 | TGTGCCAGCAGCCAACAGGGGGCGAATGGCTACACCTTC | CASSQQGANGYTF
TRBJ1-2 | TRBV4-2 | NA | 18 | TRBD1 | TGTGCCAGCAGCCAATTTCCGGGACAGTCGTCGGGGTCTTATGGCTACACCTTC | CASSQFPGQSSGSYGYTF
TRBJ1-1 | TRBV6-5 | NA | 14 | NA | TGTGCCAGCAGACTAACAGGGCCTCTGACTGAAGCTTTCTTT | CASRLTGPLTEAFF
TRBJ2-2 | TRBV19 | NA | 14 | TRBD1 | TGTGCCAGTTCTGGACAGGGGAACACCGGGGAGCTGTTTTTT | CASSGQGNTGELFF
TRBJ1-2 | TRBV7-2 | NA | 15 | NA | TGTGCCAGCAGCTTAGGTACGGGATCTAACTATGGCTACACCTTC | CASSLGTGSNYGYTF
TRBJ2-1 | TRBV30 | few | 16 | TRBD2 | TGTGCCTGTTCGAAGACGGGACTAGCGGGATACAATGAGCAGTTCTTC | CACSKTGLAGYNEQFF
TRBJ1-6 | TRBV7-3 | NA | 15 | NA | TGTGCCAGCAGCTTAGGGGGCGGATTTAATTCACCCCTCCACTTT | CASSLGGGFNSPLHF
TRBJ2-1 | TRBV7-2 | NA | 17 | TRBD1 | TGTGCCAGCAGCTTACCGACCGGGACAGGAACCTACAATGAGCAGTTCTTC | CASSLPTGTGTYNEQFF
TRBJ1-5 | TRBV27 | many | 19 | TRBD1 | TGTGCCAGCAATCGCCAGCCGGGACAGGGGGAATATTGCAATCAGCCCCAGCATTTT | CASNRQPGQGEYCNQPQHF
TRBJ1-3 | TRBV11-2 | NA | 15 | TRBD1 | TGTGCCAGCAGCCTACTACAGGGGTCTGGAAACACCATATATTTT | CASSLLQGSGNTIYF
TRBJ2-7 | TRBV28 | NA | 15 | TRBD2 | TGTGCCAGCAGTTTAGTCGCGGGGGGGAGCTACGAGCAGTACTTC | CASSLVAGGSYEQYF
TRBJ2-1 | TRBV5-4 | NA | 15 | TRBD1 | TGTGCCAGCAGCTGGGGACAGGGGGCTTACAATGAGCAGTTCTTC | CASSWGQGAYNEQFF
TRBJ2-5 | TRBV3-1/TRBV3-2 | NA | 16 | TRBD2 | TGTGCCAGCAGCCCTCCCTCGCGGGGGGGCGTAGAGACCCAGTACTTC | CASSPPSRGGVETQYF
TRBJ2-1 | TRBV27 | NA | 14 | NA | TGTGCCAGCAGTTTAGACTCCGCGTACAATGAGCAGTTCTTC | CASSLDSAYNEQFF
TRBJ2-2 | TRBV19 | NA | 12 | NA | TGTGCCAGTAACCGACATAGCGGGGAGCTGTTTTTT | CASNRHSGELFF
TRBJ2-2 | TRBV18 | NA | 16 | TRBD1 | TGTGCCAGCTCACCCCTGACAGGGTCGAACACCGGGGAGCTGTTTTTT | CASSPLTGSNTGELFF
TRBJ2-4 | TRBV19 | NA | 14 | NA | TGTGCCAGTAGTATAGGCCCCTGGGGGGACATTCAGTACTTC | CASSIGPWGDIQYF
TRBJ1-2 | TRBV7-9 | NA | 14 | TRBD1 | TGTGCCAGCAGCTTATCTGGACAGGAGTATGGCTACACCTTC | CASSLSGQEYGYTF
TRBJ1-2 | TRBV5-1 | once | 13 | TRBD1 | TGCGCCAGCAGCTCAGGGACAGATAATGGCTACACCTTC | CASSSGTDNGYTF
TRBJ2-5 | TRBV28 | NA | 13 | NA | TGTGCCAGCAGTAGGCAGGGCCGGGAGACCCAGTACTTC | CASSRQGRETQYF
TRBJ2-3 | TRBV2 | NA | 16 | NA | TGTGCCAGCAGTGGACTAGAGAATCCTAGCACAGATACGCAGTATTTT | CASSGLENPSTDTQYF
TRBJ2-7 | TRBV10-3 | NA | 13 | NA | TGTGCCATCGGGGCGGGACAGCACCACGAGCAGTACTTC | CAIGAGQHHEQYF
TRBJ1-6 | TRBV9 | NA | 14 | NA | TGTGCCAGCAGCGTAGCTACAGCTGCTGGGCCCCTCCACTTT | CASSVATAAGPLHF
TRBJ2-7 | TRBV2 | NA | 15 | TRBD2 | TGTGCCAGCAGTAACGGACTAGCGGCCCACTACGAGCAGTACTTC | CASSNGLAAHYEQYF
TRBJ2-7 | TRBV9 | NA | 15 | TRBD1 | TGTGCCAGCAGCTCCGGGGTCCAGGGGGCGGAAGAGCAGTACTTC | CASSSGVQGAEEQYF
TRBJ2-5 | TRBV15 | NA | 19 | TRBD2 | TGTGCCACCAGCAGAGGGTTACTTGGACTAGCGGGAAGCCAAGAGACCCAGTACTTC | CATSRGLLGLAGSQETQYF
TRBJ1-1 | TRBV27 | NA | 14 | NA | TGTGCCAGCAGTTTAGGACACTTGAACACTGAAGCTTTCTTT | CASSLGHLNTEAFF
TRBJ2-2 | TRBV7-3 | NA | 14 | NA | TGTGCCAGCAGCCCCCTCGCGGGGGCGGGGGAGCTGTTTTTT | CASSPLAGAGELFF
TRBJ2-6 | TRBV5-6 | NA | 17 | NA | TGTGCCAGCAGCTCCTGGAGGGGCGACTCTGGGGCCAACGTCCTGACTTTC | CASSSWRGDSGANVLTF
TRBJ2-1 | TRBV3-1/TRBV3-2 | NA | 19 | TRBD2 | TGTGCCAGCAGCCAAGAAAAAGTTTTGGCTAGCGGGGGGCCAGATGAGCAGTTCTTC | CASSQEKVLASGGPDEQFF
TRBJ1-2 | TRBV28 | NA | 14 | NA | TGTGCCAGCAGCCGCCTCGACCAGGTTTATGGCTACACCTTC | CASSRLDQVYGYTF
TRBJ1-2 | TRBV15 | NA | 14 | TRBD1 | TGTGCCACCAGCCGACGACAGGGGCTCTATGGCTACACCTTC | CATSRRQGLYGYTF
TRBJ2-1 | TRBV3-1/TRBV3-2 | NA | 11 | NA | TGTGCCAGCAGCGATAGCTTTGAGCAGTTCTTC | CASSDSFEQFF
TRBJ2-1 | TRBV28 | once | 16 | NA | TGTGCCAGCAGTTCCTACTTAGGGGGGGCGGACAATGAGCAGTTCTTC | CASSSYLGGADNEQFF
TRBJ1-3 | TRBV10-3 | NA | 12 | NA | TGTGCCATCAGTTCCTTGGGAGCCCTCTCACTATTT | CAISSLGALSLF
TRBJ2-7 | TRBV10-3 | once | 17 | TRBD2 | TGTGCCATCAGTGCCTCCGGGACTAGCGGGAGAGTCAACGAGCAGTACTTC | CAISASGTSGRVNEQYF
TRBJ2-5 | TRBV6-5 | NA | 14 | NA | TGTGCCAGCAGTTACTCGTCCCGGCAAGAGACCCAGTACTTC | CASSYSSRQETQYF
TRBJ2-2 | TRBV2 | NA | 14 | NA | TGTGCCAGCAGTGCGGGTTGGAGGACCGGGGAGCTGTTTTTT | CASSAGWRTGELFF
TRBJ1-5 | TRBV19 | NA | 15 | NA | TGTGCCAGTAGTATAAATACCAGAAGCAATCAGCCCCAGCATTTT | CASSINTRSNQPQHF
TRBJ1-1 | TRBV15 | NA | 13 | TRBD1 | TGTGCCACCAGGACAGGGATGGACACTGAAGCTTTCTTT | CATRTGMDTEAFF
TRBJ1-2 | TRBV28 | NA | 13 | NA | TGTGCCAGCAGGAAGGGCAGGGACTATGGCTACACCTTC | CASRKGRDYGYTF
TRBJ1-1 | TRBV6-2/TRBV6-3 | NA | 19 | TRBD1 | TGTGCCAGCAGTCGTCCCGGGACAGGGGGCCGTCCTTTTATTAGTGAAGCTTTCTTT | CASSRPGTGGRPFISEAFF
TRBJ2-2 | TRBV9 | NA | 13 | NA | TGTGCCAGCAGTGCTTTTAGCACCGGGGAGCTGTTTTTT | CASSAFSTGELFF
TRBJ2-5 | TRBV13 | NA | 15 | NA | TGTGCCAGCAGCTTACGAGTCGGGGAAGAGGAGACCCAGTACTTC | CASSLRVGEEETQYF